The next 6 T cell receptor beta chains were all read from a single sample in a study of T cell repertoires in ileal Crohn's disease. Here immunoSEQ multiplex PCR was the method, and the copy in TCRdb shows in-frame clones only, minus some. Here the sample spans 9,400 or so clones, roughly 80% being singletons. The sample's time point: neoterminal ileum biopsy at postoperative endoscopy, about 6 months after surgery. The sample taken for sequencing was ileal tissue. All receptors derive from an adult with Crohn's disease.

V is TRBV6-4 and J is TRBJ2-3; 8 bases agree with TRBD2. The J segment lost 2 bases and the V segment lost 2 bases, leaving 3 bases of the junction unmatched. Per germline, CDR1 MRHNA and CDR2 SNTAGT. The CDR3 is made up of 15 amino acids. CDR3 residues: CASSDGGGPTDTQYF. In DNA form, the CDR3 reads TGTGCCAGCAGTGACGGCGGGGGGCCCACAGATACGCAGTATTTT.

V and J are TRBV4-2 and TRBJ2-1, with 9 bases lining up with TRBD2. V was pared by 0 bases and J by 0 bases, with 9 bases of the junction left unmatched. Germline CDR1 reads LGHNA; CDR2 reads YNFKEQ. The CDR3 spans 19 residues. DNA of the CDR3: TGTGCCAGCAGCCAAGAGCCTCTAGCGGGGCGGAGCTCCTACAATGAGCAGTTCTTC. Translating it yields CASSQEPLAGRSSYNEQFF.

V gene TRBV12-5 combines with J gene TRBJ2-1; 10 bases are shared with TRBD2. J was trimmed by 3 bases and V by 6 bases; bases with no gene match: 5. Germline V gives CDR1 LGHNT, CDR2 FRNRAP. The CDR3 spans 15 residues. This CDR3 reads CASGQREGRYNEQFF. The CDR3 region has the DNA TGTGCTAGTGGCCAGCGGGAGGGCCGCTACAATGAGCAGTTCTTC.

V gene TRBV5-4 combines with J gene TRBJ2-1; 7 bases fit TRBD1. Germline CDR1 is SGHNT and CDR2 is YYREEE (reference sequence). The CDR3 consists of 16 residues. After removal of 4 bases from V and 1 base from J, the junction contained 8 bases not matched to a gene. The CDR3 loop reads CASSRRQGGSYNEQFF. The CDR3 DNA follows: TGTGCCAGCAGCCGAAGACAGGGTGGTTCCTACAATGAGCAGTTCTTC.

The chain employs TRBV5-5 and TRBJ2-3; tentatively, D is TRBD2 (6 bases). V lost 4 bases to trimming and J lost 2 bases, with 14 bases between them. CDR1 SGHKS and CDR2 YYEKEE come from the germline V gene (reference sequence). The CDR3 loop spans 15 amino acids. For the CDR3, the DNA is TGTGCCAGCAGCGCGGGGAGCCACCCCACAGATACGCAGTATTTT. It specifies CASSAGSHPTDTQYF.

The chain links TRBV4-1 to TRBJ2-7, with 7 bases fitting TRBD1. Germline CDR1 reads MGHRA; CDR2 reads YSYEKL. There are 17 residues in the CDR3. V shed 4 bases, J shed 0 bases, and the junction held 12 bases outside the gene matches. The CDR3 is CASSLLWTGQTSYEQYF. The DNA for the CDR3 is TGCGCCAGCAGCCTCCTTTGGACAGGCCAAACCTCCTACGAGCAGTACTTC.